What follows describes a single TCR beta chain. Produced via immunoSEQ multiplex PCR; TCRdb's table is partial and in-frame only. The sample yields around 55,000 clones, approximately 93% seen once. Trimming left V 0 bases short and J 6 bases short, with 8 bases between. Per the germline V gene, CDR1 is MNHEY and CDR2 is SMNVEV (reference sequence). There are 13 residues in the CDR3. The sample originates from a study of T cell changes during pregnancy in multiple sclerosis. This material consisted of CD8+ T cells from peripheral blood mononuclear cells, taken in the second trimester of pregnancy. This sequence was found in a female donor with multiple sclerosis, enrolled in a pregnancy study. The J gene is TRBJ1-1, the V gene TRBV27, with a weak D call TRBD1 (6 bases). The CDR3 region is CASSLSSGAEAFF. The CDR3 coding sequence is TGTGCCAGCAGTTTATCGTCAGGGGCTGAAGCTTTCTTT.